A selection of T cell receptor beta chains follows, all from one sample in a study of shared clonotypes between healthy human individuals. Measured with immunoSEQ multiplex PCR; TCRdb has only the in-frame clones, and not every one. Altogether around 550,000 clones are present, 85% to 95% being singletons, with the ten largest covering about 0.11%. Sequencing was performed on naive CD8+ T cells sorted from blood. These receptors were collected from a woman under 40 in good health. The CDR3 runs from the conserved cysteine through the conserved F or W. A D gene is named only where the DNA matches it firmly. Clone size is not always given. Where it is, it says once, few, many or a class for expanded clones.

j_gene | d_gene | v_gene | abundance | CDR3nt | CDR3aa
TRBJ2-7 | NA | TRBV5-1 | NA | TGCGCCAGCAGCTTGGGCAGCCCTTCCTACGAGCAGTACTTC | CASSLGSPSYEQYF
TRBJ2-7 | NA | TRBV6-1 | NA | TGTGCCAGTGCCCAGGGGGGTTACGAGCAGTACTTC | CASAQGGYEQYF
TRBJ2-7 | NA | TRBV9 | NA | TGTGCCAGCAGCGTTTTCCCCAGGGGCAGCTCAGACGAGCAGTACTTC | CASSVFPRGSSDEQYF
TRBJ1-1 | NA | TRBV28 | NA | TGTGCCAGCAGTCTTGCGGGGGACGGCACTGAAGCTTTCTTT | CASSLAGDGTEAFF
TRBJ2-4 | TRBD1 | TRBV2 | NA | TGTGCCAGAGGGACAGGGGACATTCAGTACTTC | CARGTGDIQYF
TRBJ2-2 | NA | TRBV6-4 | NA | TGTGCCAGCAGTGACCTGAAGGCGGGTAATGCCGGGGAGCTGTTTTTT | CASSDLKAGNAGELFF
TRBJ2-2 | NA | TRBV27 | NA | TGTGCCAGCAGTTCCCCGTGGACCGGGGAGCTGTTTTTT | CASSSPWTGELFF
TRBJ2-6 | NA | TRBV5-4 | NA | TGTGCCAGCAGCGGACCCGGGTTTCGATCCCCCTCTGGGGCCAACGTCCTGACTTTC | CASSGPGFRSPSGANVLTF
TRBJ2-7 | NA | TRBV19 | once | TGTGCCAGTAGTATGGGACCCCACGAGCAGTACTTC | CASSMGPHEQYF
TRBJ2-3 | NA | TRBV27 | once | TGTGCCAGCAGCCTGTATTCCCCAGATACGCAGTATTTT | CASSLYSPDTQYF
TRBJ2-2 | TRBD1 | TRBV6-5 | once | TGTGCCAGCAGCCCCGGGACAGGGATGAACTGGGAGCTGTTTTTT | CASSPGTGMNWELFF
TRBJ1-2 | NA | TRBV19 | NA | TGTGCCAGTAGAAAAACAGGGATCGACGGCTACACCTTC | CASRKTGIDGYTF
TRBJ2-1 | NA | TRBV28 | NA | TGTGCCAGCAGTTTAGGGGAGTGGGACTCCTACAATGAGCAGTTCTTC | CASSLGEWDSYNEQFF
TRBJ2-1 | NA | TRBV9 | NA | TGTGCCAGCAGCGTAACAAATGAGCAGTTCTTC | CASSVTNEQFF
TRBJ1-1 | NA | TRBV2 | NA | TGTGCCAGCACCATAACAGGGAACACTGAAGCTTTCTTT | CASTITGNTEAFF
TRBJ1-2 | NA | TRBV28 | NA | TGTGCCAGCAGTTCAGGGTACCTTGGCTACACCTTC | CASSSGYLGYTF
TRBJ2-7 | NA | TRBV12-1 | NA | TGTGCCAGCAGCTCGGGAGAGGAGCGGGAGCAGTACTTC | CASSSGEEREQYF
TRBJ2-7 | TRBD2 | TRBV5-4 | NA | TGTGCCAGCAGCGGACTAGACTACGAGCAGTACTTC | CASSGLDYEQYF
TRBJ2-5 | NA | TRBV27 | NA | TGTGCCAGCAGTTTAACAGGGACCTTAGAGACCCAGTACTTC | CASSLTGTLETQYF
TRBJ2-7 | NA | TRBV14 | NA | TGTGCCAGCAGCCCGGACTACCTTTCCTACGAGCAGTACTTC | CASSPDYLSYEQYF
TRBJ1-1 | NA | TRBV19 | NA | TGTGCCAGTAGTGAGAGGACAAGCCGGTTGAACACTGAAGCTTTCTTT | CASSERTSRLNTEAFF
TRBJ2-7 | TRBD2 | TRBV7-2 | NA | TGTGCCAGCAGCTTCACTAGCGGGGAGACCTACGAGCAGTACTTC | CASSFTSGETYEQYF
TRBJ2-2 | NA | TRBV4-1 | NA | TGCGCCAGCAGCCAAGACTCTAGGGAGACCGGGGAGCTGTTTTTT | CASSQDSRETGELFF
TRBJ1-5 | NA | TRBV23-1 | once | TGCGCCAGCAGTCAATTGAAGCGAGTGGGGGACTCGGGGGAAAGTAGCAATCAGCCCCAGCATTTT | CASSQLKRVGDSGESSNQPQHF
TRBJ2-7 | NA | TRBV27 | NA | TGTGCCAGCAGTTACCAGACCTCACAGGGCTACGAGCAGTACTTC | CASSYQTSQGYEQYF
TRBJ1-6 | NA | TRBV19 | NA | TGTGCCAGTAGTATCAGGGATTATAATTCACCCCTCCACTTT | CASSIRDYNSPLHF
TRBJ2-1 | TRBD1 | TRBV6-5 | NA | TGTGCCAGCAGCCGGGACAGGTGGACGGAGCAGTTCTTC | CASSRDRWTEQFF
TRBJ2-7 | TRBD1 | TRBV19 | NA | TGTGCCAGTAGTATAGGACAGGGGAGCTCCTACGAGCAGTACTTC | CASSIGQGSSYEQYF
TRBJ2-1 | TRBD2 | TRBV28 | once | TGTGCCAGCAGTTTATGGTTCGGAGCGGGGGGAGAGAGGGATTACAATGAGCAGTTCTTC | CASSLWFGAGGERDYNEQFF
TRBJ2-7 | NA | TRBV11-1 | NA | TGTGCCAGCAGCTTAGTTTCAAGCGGTACCTACGAGCAGTACTTC | CASSLVSSGTYEQYF
TRBJ2-7 | TRBD1 | TRBV19 | NA | TGTGCCAGTAGTTTCGAGGGGGCAGCCTACGAGCAGTACTTC | CASSFEGAAYEQYF
TRBJ2-2 | TRBD2 | TRBV7-6 | NA | TGTGCCAGCAGCCCGACTAGCGTTACGAACACCGGGGAGCTGTTTTTT | CASSPTSVTNTGELFF
TRBJ2-7 | NA | TRBV5-1 | few | TGCGCCAGCAGCCACCGGGCCAAGTCCTACGAGCAGTACTTC | CASSHRAKSYEQYF
TRBJ2-1 | TRBD1 | TRBV15 | NA | TGTGCCACCAGCAGAGTAACGGGACAGGGGTGGAATGAGCAGTTCTTC | CATSRVTGQGWNEQFF
TRBJ2-3 | NA | TRBV7-6 | NA | TGTGCCAGCAGCTTGGCACCAGGCGATACGCAGTATTTT | CASSLAPGDTQYF
TRBJ2-1 | TRBD1 | TRBV23-1 | NA | TGCGCCAGCAGTCGGGGGACAGTTGAGCAGTTCTTC | CASSRGTVEQFF
TRBJ2-7 | TRBD1 | TRBV7-7 | NA | TGTGCCAGCAGCACAGGGGAAGAAAGCTACGAGCAGTACTTC | CASSTGEESYEQYF
TRBJ1-5 | NA | TRBV7-9 | once | TGTGCCAGCAGCTTATTGGATCAGCCCCAGCATTTT | CASSLLDQPQHF
TRBJ2-7 | TRBD2 | TRBV27 | NA | TGTGCCAGCGTGGGAGCGGGAGGCACCTACGAGCAGTACTTC | CASVGAGGTYEQYF
TRBJ2-7 | NA | TRBV27 | NA | TGTGCCAGCAGTCCGGGGCCTTCAAACGAGCAGTACTTC | CASSPGPSNEQYF
TRBJ2-3 | NA | TRBV7-2 | once | TGTGCCAGCAGCCTAGGGCCTTGGGAGGGCACAGATACGCAGTATTTT | CASSLGPWEGTDTQYF
TRBJ1-2 | NA | TRBV5-6 | NA | TGTGCCAGCATCATGGGACGGACAAACTATGGCTACACCTTC | CASIMGRTNYGYTF
TRBJ2-7 | TRBD2 | TRBV4-1 | NA | TGCGCCAGCAGCCAAGAGTCTGCGGGAGGGCTTTACGAGCAGTACTTC | CASSQESAGGLYEQYF
TRBJ1-1 | NA | TRBV7-9 | once | TGTGCCAGCAGCTTAGGGTCAGATGAAGCTTTCTTT | CASSLGSDEAFF
TRBJ2-3 | TRBD2 | TRBV27 | once | TGTGCCAGCAGTTACAGCGGGGACGGGGAGCAGTATTTT | CASSYSGDGEQYF
TRBJ1-2 | TRBD1 | TRBV29-1 | NA | TGCAGCGTGCACGGACAGGGCTATGGCTACACCTTC | CSVHGQGYGYTF